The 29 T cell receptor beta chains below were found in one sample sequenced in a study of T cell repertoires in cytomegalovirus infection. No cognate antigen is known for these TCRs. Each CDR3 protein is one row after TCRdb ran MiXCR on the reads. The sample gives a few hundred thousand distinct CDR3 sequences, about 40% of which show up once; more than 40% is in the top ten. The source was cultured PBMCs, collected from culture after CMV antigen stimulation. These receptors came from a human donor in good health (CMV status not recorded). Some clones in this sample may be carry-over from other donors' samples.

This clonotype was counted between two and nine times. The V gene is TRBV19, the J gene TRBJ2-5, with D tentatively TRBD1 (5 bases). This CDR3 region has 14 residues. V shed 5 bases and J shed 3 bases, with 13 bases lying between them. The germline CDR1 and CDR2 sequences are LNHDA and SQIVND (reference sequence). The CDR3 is CASSQGGTEETQYF. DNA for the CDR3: TGTGCCAGTAGTCAGGGCGGAACGGAAGAGACCCAGTACTTC.

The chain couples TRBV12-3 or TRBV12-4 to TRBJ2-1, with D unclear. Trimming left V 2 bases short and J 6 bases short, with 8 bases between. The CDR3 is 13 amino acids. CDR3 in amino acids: CASSLYRVNEQFF. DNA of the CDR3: TGTGCCAGCAGTTTATATCGGGTCAATGAGCAGTTCTTC.

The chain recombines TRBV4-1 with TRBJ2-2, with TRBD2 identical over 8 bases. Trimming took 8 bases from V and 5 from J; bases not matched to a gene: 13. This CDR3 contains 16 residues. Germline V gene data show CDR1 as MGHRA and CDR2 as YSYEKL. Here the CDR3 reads CASQGSGDVGTGELFF. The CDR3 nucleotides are TGCGCCAGCCAGGGTAGCGGGGACGTAGGTACCGGGGAGCTGTTTTTT.

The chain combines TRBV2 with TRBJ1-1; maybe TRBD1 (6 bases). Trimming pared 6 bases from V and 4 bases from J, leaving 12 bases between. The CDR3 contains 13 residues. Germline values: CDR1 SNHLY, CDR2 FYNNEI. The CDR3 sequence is CASSGQFRTEAFF. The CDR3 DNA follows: TGTGCCAGCAGCGGACAGTTTCGCACTGAAGCTTTCTTT.

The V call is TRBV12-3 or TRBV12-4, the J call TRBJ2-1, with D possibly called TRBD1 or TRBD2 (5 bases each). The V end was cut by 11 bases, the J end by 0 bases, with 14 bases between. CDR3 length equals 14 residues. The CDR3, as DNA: TGTGCCGGGGGTCGGGGAAGCTCCTACAATGAGCAGTTCTTC. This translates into CAGGRGSSYNEQFF.

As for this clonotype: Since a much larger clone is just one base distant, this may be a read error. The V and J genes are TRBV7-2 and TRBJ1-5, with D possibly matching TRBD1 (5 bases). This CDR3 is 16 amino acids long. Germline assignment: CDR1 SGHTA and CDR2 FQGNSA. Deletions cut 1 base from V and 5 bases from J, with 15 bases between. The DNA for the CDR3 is TGTGCCAGCAGCTTAGTCGGGGCAGGGCTCCATCAGCCCCAGCATTTT. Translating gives CASSLVGAGLHQPQHF.

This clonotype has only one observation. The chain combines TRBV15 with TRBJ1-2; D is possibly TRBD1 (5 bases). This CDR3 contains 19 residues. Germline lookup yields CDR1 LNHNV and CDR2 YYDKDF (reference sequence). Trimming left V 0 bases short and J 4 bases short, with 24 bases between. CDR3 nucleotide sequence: TGTGCCACCAGCAGAGATTCGCCAGGGACCCTCAAATGGGGCTATGGCTACACCTTC. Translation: CATSRDSPGTLKWGYGYTF.

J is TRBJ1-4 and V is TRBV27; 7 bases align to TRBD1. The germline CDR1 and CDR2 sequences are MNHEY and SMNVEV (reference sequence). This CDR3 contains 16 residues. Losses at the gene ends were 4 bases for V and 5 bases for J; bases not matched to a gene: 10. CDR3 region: CASSSLIQGQNEKLFF. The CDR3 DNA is TGTGCCAGCAGTTCTCTCATACAGGGGCAAAATGAAAAACTGTTTTTT.

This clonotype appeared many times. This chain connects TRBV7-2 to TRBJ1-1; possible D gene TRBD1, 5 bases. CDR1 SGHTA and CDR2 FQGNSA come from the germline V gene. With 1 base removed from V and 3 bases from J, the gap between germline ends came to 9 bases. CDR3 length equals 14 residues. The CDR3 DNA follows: TGTGCCAGCAGCTTAGGAGGACACTACACTGAAGCTTTCTTT. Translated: CASSLGGHYTEAFF.

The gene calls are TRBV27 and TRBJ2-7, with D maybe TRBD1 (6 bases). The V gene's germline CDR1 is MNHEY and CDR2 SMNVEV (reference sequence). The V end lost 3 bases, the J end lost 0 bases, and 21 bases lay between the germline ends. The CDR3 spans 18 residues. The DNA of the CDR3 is TGTGCCAGCAGTTTTTCGGGACACATTACTTCCCCCTCCTACGAGCAGTACTTC. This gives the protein CASSFSGHITSPSYEQYF.

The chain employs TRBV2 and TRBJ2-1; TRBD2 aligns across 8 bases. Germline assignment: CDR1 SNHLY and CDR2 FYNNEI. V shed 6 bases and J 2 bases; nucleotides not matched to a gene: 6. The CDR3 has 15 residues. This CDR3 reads CASRISGVTYNEQFF. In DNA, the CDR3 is TGTGCCAGCAGGATTAGCGGGGTAACCTACAATGAGCAGTTCTTC.

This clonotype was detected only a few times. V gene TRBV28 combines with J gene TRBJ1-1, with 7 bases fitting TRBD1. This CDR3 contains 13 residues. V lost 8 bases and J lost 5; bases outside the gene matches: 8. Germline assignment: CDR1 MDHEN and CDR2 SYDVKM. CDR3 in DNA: TGTGCCAGCGGTCGCAGGGGGTATACTGAAGCTTTCTTT. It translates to CASGRRGYTEAFF.

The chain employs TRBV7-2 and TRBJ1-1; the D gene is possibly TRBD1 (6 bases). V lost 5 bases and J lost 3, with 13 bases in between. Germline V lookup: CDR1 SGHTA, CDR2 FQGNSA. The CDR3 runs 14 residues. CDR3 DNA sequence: TGTGCCAGCAGCCCTCAGGGGAGGTACACTGAAGCTTTCTTT. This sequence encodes CASSPQGRYTEAFF.

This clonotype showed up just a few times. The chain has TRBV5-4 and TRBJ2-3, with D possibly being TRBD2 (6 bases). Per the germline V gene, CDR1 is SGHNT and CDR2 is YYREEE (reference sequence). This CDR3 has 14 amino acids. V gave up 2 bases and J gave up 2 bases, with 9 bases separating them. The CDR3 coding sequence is TGTGCCAGCAGCTTTGGGACTTACACAGATACGCAGTATTTT. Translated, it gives CASSFGTYTDTQYF.

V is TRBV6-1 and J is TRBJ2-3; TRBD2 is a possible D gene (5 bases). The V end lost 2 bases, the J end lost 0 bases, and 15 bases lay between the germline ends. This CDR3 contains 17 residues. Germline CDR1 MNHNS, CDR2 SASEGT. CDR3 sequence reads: CASSESGGSTSTDTQYF. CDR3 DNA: TGTGCCAGCAGTGAAAGCGGTGGCAGTACTAGCACAGATACGCAGTATTTT.

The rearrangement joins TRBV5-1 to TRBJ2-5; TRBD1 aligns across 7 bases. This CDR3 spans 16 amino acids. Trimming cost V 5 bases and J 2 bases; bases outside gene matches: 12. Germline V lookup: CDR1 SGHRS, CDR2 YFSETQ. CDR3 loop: CASSLTWTGAQETQYF. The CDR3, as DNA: TGCGCCAGCAGTCTTACGTGGACAGGCGCACAAGAGACCCAGTACTTC.

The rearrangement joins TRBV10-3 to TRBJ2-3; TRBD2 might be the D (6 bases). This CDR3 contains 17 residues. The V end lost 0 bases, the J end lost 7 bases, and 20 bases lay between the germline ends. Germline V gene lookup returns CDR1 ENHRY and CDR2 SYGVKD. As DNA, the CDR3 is TGTGCCATCAGTGAGTCGATCGGCGCAGGGAGGTATTATACGCAGTATTTT. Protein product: CAISESIGAGRYYTQYF.

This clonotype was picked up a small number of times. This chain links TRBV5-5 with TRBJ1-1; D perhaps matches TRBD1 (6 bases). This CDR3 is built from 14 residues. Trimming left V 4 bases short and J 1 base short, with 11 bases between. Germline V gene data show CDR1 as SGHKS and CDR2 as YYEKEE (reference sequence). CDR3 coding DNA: TGTGCCAGCAGCCGACAGGATACGAACACTGAAGCTTTCTTT. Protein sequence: CASSRQDTNTEAFF. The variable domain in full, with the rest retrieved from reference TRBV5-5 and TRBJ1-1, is DAGVTQSPTHLIKTRGQQVTLRCSPISGHKSVSWYQQVLGQGPQFIFQYYEKEERGRGNFPDRFSARQFPNYSSELNVNALLLGDSALYLCASSRQDTNTEAFFGQGTRLTVV.

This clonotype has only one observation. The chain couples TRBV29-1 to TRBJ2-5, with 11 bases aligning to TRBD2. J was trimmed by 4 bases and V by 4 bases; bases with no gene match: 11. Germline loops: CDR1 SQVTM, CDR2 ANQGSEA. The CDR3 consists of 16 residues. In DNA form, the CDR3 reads TGCAGCGTTGGAGCTAGCGGGAGGCTTGGCGGAGAGACCCAGTACTTC. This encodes CSVGASGRLGGETQYF.

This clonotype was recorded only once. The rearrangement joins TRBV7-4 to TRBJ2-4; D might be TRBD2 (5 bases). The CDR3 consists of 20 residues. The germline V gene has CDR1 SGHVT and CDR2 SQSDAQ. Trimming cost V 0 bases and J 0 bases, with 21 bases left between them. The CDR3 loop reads CASSLAPIASYRLAKNIQYF. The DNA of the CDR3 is TGTGCCAGCAGCTTAGCCCCTATAGCGTCCTACCGGCTAGCCAAAAACATTCAGTACTTC.

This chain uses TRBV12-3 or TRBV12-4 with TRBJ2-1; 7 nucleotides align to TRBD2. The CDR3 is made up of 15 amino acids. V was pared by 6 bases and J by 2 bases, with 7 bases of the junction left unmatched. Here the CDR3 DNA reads TGTGCCAGCAGCCCCCTTCGGGGGGCCTACAATGAGCAGTTCTTC. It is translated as CASSPLRGAYNEQFF.

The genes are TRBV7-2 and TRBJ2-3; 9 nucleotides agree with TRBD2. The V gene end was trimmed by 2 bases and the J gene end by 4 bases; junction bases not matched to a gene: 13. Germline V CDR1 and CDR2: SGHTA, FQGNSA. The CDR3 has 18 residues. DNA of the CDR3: TGTGCCAGCAGCTTACGGGCGGGAGGGCCCGTGGAGCCAGATACGCAGTATTTT. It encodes CASSLRAGGPVEPDTQYF.

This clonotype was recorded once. This CDR3 is CASRDVNYGYTF. CDR3 DNA: TGTGCCAGCAGGGACGTAAACTATGGCTACACCTTC. This chain uses TRBV27 with TRBJ1-2; D unresolved. CDR3 size: 12 residues. Trimming stripped 6 bases from V and 2 bases from J, with 7 bases between. Germline V gives CDR1 MNHEY, CDR2 SMNVEV (reference sequence).

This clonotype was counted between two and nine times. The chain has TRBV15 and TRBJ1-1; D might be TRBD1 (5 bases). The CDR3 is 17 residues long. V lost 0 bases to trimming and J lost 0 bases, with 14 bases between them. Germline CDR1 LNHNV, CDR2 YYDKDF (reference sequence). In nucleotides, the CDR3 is TGTGCCACCAGCAGAGATTGGGGGAGTTCCATGAACACTGAAGCTTTCTTT. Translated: CATSRDWGSSMNTEAFF. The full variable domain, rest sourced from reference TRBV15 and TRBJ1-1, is DAMVIQNPRYQVTQFGKPVTLSCSQTLNHNVMYWYQQKSSQAPKLLFHYYDKDFNNEADTPDNFQSRRPNTSFCFLDIRSPGLGDTAMYLCATSRDWGSSMNTEAFFGQGTRLTVV.

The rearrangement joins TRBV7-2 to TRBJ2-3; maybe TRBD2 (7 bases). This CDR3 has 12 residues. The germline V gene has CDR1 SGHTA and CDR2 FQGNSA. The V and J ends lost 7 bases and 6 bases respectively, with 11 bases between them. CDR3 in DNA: TGTGCCAGCAAGGGGGGGGGTGATACGCAGTATTTT. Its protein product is CASKGGGDTQYF.

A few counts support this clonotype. CDR3 in amino acids: CAISEGTRGYEQYF. The CDR3, as DNA: TGTGCCATCAGTGAAGGGACACGGGGCTACGAGCAGTACTTC. This chain joins TRBV10-3 and TRBJ2-7; D perhaps matches TRBD1 (6 bases). The CDR3 consists of 14 residues. CDR1 ENHRY and CDR2 SYGVKD come from the germline V gene. The V and J ends lost 3 bases and 3 bases respectively, with 12 bases between them.

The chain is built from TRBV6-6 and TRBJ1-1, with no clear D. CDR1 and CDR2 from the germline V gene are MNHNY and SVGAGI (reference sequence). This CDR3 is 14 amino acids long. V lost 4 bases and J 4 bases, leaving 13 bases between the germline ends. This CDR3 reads CASSWAGDGTEAFF. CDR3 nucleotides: TGTGCCAGCAGTTGGGCCGGGGATGGCACTGAAGCTTTCTTT.

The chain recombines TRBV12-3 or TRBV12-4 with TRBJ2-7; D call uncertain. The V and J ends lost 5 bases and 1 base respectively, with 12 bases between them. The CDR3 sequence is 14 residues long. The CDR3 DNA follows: TGTGCCAGCAGTCCTTCCCGGGTTTCCTACGAGCAGTACTTC. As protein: CASSPSRVSYEQYF.

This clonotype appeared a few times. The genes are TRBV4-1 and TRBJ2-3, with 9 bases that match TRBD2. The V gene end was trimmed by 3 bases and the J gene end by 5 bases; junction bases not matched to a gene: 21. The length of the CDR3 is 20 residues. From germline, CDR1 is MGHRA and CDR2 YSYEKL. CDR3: CASSQVDAGGPSTRRDTQYF. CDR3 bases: TGCGCCAGCAGCCAGGTGGATGCGGGGGGGCCCTCCACCAGAAGAGATACGCAGTATTTT.